Each of the 23 T cell receptor beta chains below was sequenced from the same sample in a study of blood T cells in healthy people across ages. The authors ran a second PCR of roughly 6 to 11 cycles using a sample-barcoded 5' primer and a J-beta primer mix. TCRdb analysed the 5' RACE reads with MiXCR anew, one entry per CDR3 protein. The profile shows around 1,000,000 distinct CDR3 sequences, around 27% of them singletons. These data were likewise used in another study, on T cells of mothers and their children.

The sequenced material came from blood. The receptors were sampled from a girl aged 2-15 years in good health.

This clonotype was picked up a small number of times. The V call is TRBV6-5, the J call TRBJ2-1; possible D gene TRBD2, 5 bases. This CDR3 spans 15 amino acids. Germline V gene data show CDR1 as MNHEY and CDR2 as SVGAGI. Trimming pared 0 bases from V and 4 bases from J, leaving 10 bases between. The CDR3 here is CASSYSQDLYNEQFF. The CDR3, as DNA: TGTGCCAGCAGTTACTCGCAGGACTTATACAATGAGCAGTTCTTC.

The chain couples TRBV6-1 to TRBJ2-1, with TRBD1 as a possible D gene (6 bases). The ends were cut back, 6 bases at V and 4 bases at J, with 16 bases in the middle. The germline CDR1 and CDR2 sequences are MNHNS and SASEGT. The CDR3 covers 15 residues. As DNA, the CDR3 is TGTGCCAGCAGGGCAGGCTGGGGGCAATACAATGAGCAGTTCTTC. Protein product: CASRAGWGQYNEQFF.

This clonotype has more than one count but fewer than ten. CDR3 amino acids: CASSAQALGSYNEQFF. The CDR3 coding sequence is TGTGCCAGCAGTGCCCAGGCCCTCGGCTCCTACAATGAGCAGTTCTTC. The chain carries TRBV6-4 and TRBJ2-1; no reliable D call. The V and J ends lost 4 bases and 0 bases respectively, with 13 bases between them. CDR3 length: 16 residues. Germline CDR1 and CDR2: MRHNA and SNTAGT.

This clonotype was seen only once. V is TRBV7-3 and J is TRBJ1-6; no firm D call. Per the germline V gene, CDR1 is SGHTA and CDR2 is FQGTGA. CDR3 size: 15 residues. V lost 1 base, J lost 5 bases, and 9 bases lay in between. This CDR3 reads CASSLSRTHNSPLHF. The CDR3 coding sequence is TGTGCCAGCAGCTTAAGTAGGACCCATAATTCACCCCTCCACTTT.

This clonotype was seen only a few times. The junction departs from the called germline gene at one end, perhaps through a read error. This chain uses TRBV11-2 with TRBJ2-3; D is perhaps TRBD2 (5 bases). CDR1 SGHAT and CDR2 FQNNGV come from the germline V gene. The CDR3 length is 13 residues. The CDR3 bases are TGTGCCGGCAGGTACGGACTCACAGATACGCAGTATTTT. Protein product: CAGRYGLTDTQYF. Full variable domain (rest looked up from reference TRBV11-2 and TRBJ2-3): EAGVAQSPRYKIIEKRQSVAFWCNPISGHATLYWYQQILGQGPKLLIQFQNNGVVDDSQLPKDRFSAERLKGVDSTLKIQPAKLEDSAVYLCAGRYGLTDTQYFGPGTRLTVL.

The chain is built from TRBV7-9 and TRBJ1-4; TRBD1 matches at 9 bases. CDR1 and CDR2 from the germline V gene are SEHNR and FQNEAQ (reference sequence). V dropped 10 bases and J dropped 8; count of bases not matched to a gene: 14. The CDR3 totals 15 residues. The CDR3 reads CATLTWDRDVEKLFF. For the CDR3, the DNA is TGTGCCACCCTGACGTGGGACAGGGACGTCGAAAAACTGTTTTTT.

There are a few counts of this clonotype. This rearrangement joins TRBV20-1 to TRBJ1-4; 7 nucleotides agree with TRBD1. The CDR3 sequence is 15 residues long. Germline CDR1 DFQATT, CDR2 SNEGSKA (reference sequence). The chain's CDR3 is CSAEGGQATDEKLFF. The CDR3, as DNA: TGCAGCGCGGAAGGGGGCCAGGCCACGGATGAAAAACTGTTTTTT.

This clonotype was seen more than once but under ten times. The V call is TRBV20-1, the J call TRBJ2-3; D is ambiguous. Germline V CDR1 and CDR2: DFQATT, SNEGSKA (reference sequence). The germline V and J ends were trimmed by 3 bases and 1 base, with 20 bases remaining between them. The CDR3 totals 17 residues. This CDR3 reads CSARLRQVLTGTDTQYF. CDR3 DNA: TGCAGTGCTAGGCTACGACAAGTACTAACCGGCACAGATACGCAGTATTTT.

This rearrangement joins TRBV5-1 to TRBJ2-1; 8 bases are a match to TRBD2. Germline CDR1 and CDR2: SGHRS and YFSETQ. V lost 0 bases, J lost 4 bases, and 6 bases stayed unmatched. The CDR3 covers 16 residues. CDR3: CASSLVERGLYNEQFF. In DNA form, the CDR3 reads TGCGCCAGCAGCTTGGTCGAGCGGGGGTTATACAATGAGCAGTTCTTC. The complete variable domain, with remaining parts taken from reference TRBV5-1 and TRBJ2-1, reads KAGVTQTPRYLIKTRGQQVTLSCSPISGHRSVSWYQQTPGQGLQFLFEYFSETQRNKGNFPGRFSGRQFSNSRSEMNVSTLELGDSALYLCASSLVERGLYNEQFFGPGTRLTVL.

The rearrangement uses TRBV3-1 and TRBJ2-3, with D possibly TRBD1 on 5 matching bases. The germline V gene has CDR1 LGHDT and CDR2 YNNKEL (reference sequence). This CDR3 region has 16 residues. With 1 base removed from V and 4 bases from J, the gap between germline ends came to 15 bases. The CDR3 is CASSQGGLLDADTQYF. The CDR3 DNA reads as TGTGCCAGCAGCCAAGGGGGCCTACTGGATGCAGATACGCAGTATTTT.

V and J are TRBV7-2 and TRBJ1-2, with a tentative D call TRBD1 (5 bases). V was shortened by 2 bases and J by 6 bases, with 13 bases between the two germline ends. The germline V gene has CDR1 SGHTA and CDR2 FQGNSA. The CDR3 is 14 residues long. The CDR3 is CASSLNRQGDGYTF. The CDR3 DNA sequence: TGTGCCAGCAGCTTAAATCGGCAGGGCGATGGCTACACCTTC.

This clonotype has only a few counts. The chain recombines TRBV4-2 with TRBJ1-4, with D unclear. V lost 2 bases to trimming and J lost 8 bases, with 12 bases between them. CDR3 size: 14 residues. CDR1 is LGHNA and CDR2 is YNFKEQ in the germline V gene. As DNA, the CDR3 is TGTGCCAGCAGCCAATTTGGAGGAGAAGAAAAACTGTTTTTT. Its translation: CASSQFGGEEKLFF.

This chain connects TRBV4-1 to TRBJ1-1; D might be TRBD1 (5 bases). Per germline, CDR1 MGHRA and CDR2 YSYEKL. CDR3 length: 13 residues. V lost 8 bases, J lost 2 bases, and 12 bases lay in between. CDR3 DNA sequence: TGCGCCAGCGGCTGGGGACCTAACACTGAAGCTTTCTTT. Translation gives CASGWGPNTEAFF.

There are a few counts of this clonotype. This chain uses TRBV7-2 with TRBJ2-1; 14 nucleotides agree with TRBD2. The germline gives CDR1 SGHTA, CDR2 FQGNSA. V shed 4 bases and J 4 bases; nucleotides not matched to a gene: 6. The length of the CDR3 is 17 residues. Here the CDR3 DNA reads TGTGCCAGCAGCTCCGGACTAGCGGGAGGAGAGTACAATGAGCAGTTCTTC. Residues: CASSSGLAGGEYNEQFF.

The genes are TRBV12-3 or TRBV12-4 and TRBJ1-4; tentative D call: TRBD1 (6 bases). V lost 2 bases and J 10 bases, leaving 11 bases between the germline ends. There are 13 residues in the CDR3. The CDR3 DNA sequence: TGTGCCAGCAGTTTACGCGGGGGCGGAAAACTGTTTTTT. Translated: CASSLRGGGKLFF.

The genes are TRBV9 and TRBJ2-7; D might be TRBD1 or TRBD2, each matching 5 bases. CDR3 length: 15 amino acids. Germline CDR1 SGDLS, CDR2 YYNGEE. Trimming took off 2 bases at V and 5 bases at J, with 17 bases between the two ends. CDR3 DNA: TGTGCCAGCAGCGTTGGGTTGGGGGTGATGGACGAGCAGTACTTC. Translated, it gives CASSVGLGVMDEQYF.

This clonotype occurred a few times. The chain uses TRBV29-1 and TRBJ1-1; 7 nucleotides match TRBD1. CDR3 length: 13 amino acids. The germline V gene has CDR1 SQVTM and CDR2 ANQGSEA. The junction had 5 bases not matched to a gene; V was cut back by 4 bases and J by 3 bases. CDR3 coding DNA: TGCAGCGTTGTAACAGGGGAGGACACTGAAGCTTTCTTT. Amino acids: CSVVTGEDTEAFF.

The rearrangement links TRBV12-3 or TRBV12-4 to TRBJ1-2; D remains unclear. The CDR3 runs 13 residues. V gave up 5 bases and J gave up 10 bases, with 17 bases separating them. The CDR3 sequence is CASSVGPGGDYTF. The CDR3 DNA sequence: TGTGCCAGCAGTGTCGGACCGGGCGGTGACTACACCTTC.

This clonotype occurred a few times. V is TRBV7-9 and J is TRBJ1-1; D remains unclear. Trimming took off 1 base at V and 7 bases at J, with 7 bases between the two ends. The CDR3 totals 12 residues. In germline, CDR1 is SEHNR, CDR2 FQNEAQ (reference sequence). As DNA, the CDR3 is TGTGCCAGCAGCTTAGGGGGTTTTGAAGCTTTCTTT. It specifies CASSLGGFEAFF.

This clonotype has more than one count but fewer than ten. The V call is TRBV9, the J call TRBJ2-1; no definite D call. V gave up 4 bases and J gave up 9 bases, with 17 bases separating them. The CDR3 length is 14 residues. CDR1 and CDR2 (germline): SGDLS, YYNGEE. The CDR3 reads CASSPKATLGEQFF. The CDR3 bases are TGTGCCAGCAGCCCCAAAGCAACCTTGGGTGAGCAGTTCTTC. The whole variable domain, remainder taken from reference TRBV9 and TRBJ2-1, is DSGVTQTPKHLITATGQRVTLRCSPRSGDLSVYWYQQSLDQGLQFLIQYYNGEERAKGNILERFSAQQFPDLHSELNLSSLELGDSALYFCASSPKATLGEQFFGPGTRLTVL.

This rearrangement joins TRBV9 to TRBJ2-1; 14 bases line up with TRBD2. The CDR3 runs to 18 residues. Germline V CDR1 and CDR2: SGDLS, YYNGEE. Trimming took 7 bases from V and 0 from J; bases not matched to a gene: 9. DNA for the CDR3: TGTGCCAGCCAGACTAGCGGGAGGGCCGGCGGCTCCTACAATGAGCAGTTCTTC. Protein sequence: CASQTSGRAGGSYNEQFF.

This clonotype was counted only a few times. V usage is TRBV29-1 and J usage is TRBJ2-5, with TRBD1 as a possible D gene (7 bases). The V gene's germline CDR1 is SQVTM and CDR2 ANQGSEA. The CDR3 runs 13 residues. Between the trimmed V and J ends, which lost 7 bases and 1 base, there was a span of 13 bases. CDR3 in DNA: TGCAGCGGAAACAGGGGACTCCAAGAGACCCAGTACTTC. This sequence encodes CSGNRGLQETQYF.

V is TRBV14 and J is TRBJ2-5, with 11 bases fitting TRBD2. The CDR3 sequence is 16 residues long. The junction had 9 bases not matched to a gene; V was cut back by 4 bases and J by 5 bases. Germline assignment: CDR1 SGHDN and CDR2 FVKESK. CDR3 sequence: CASSLGTSGQYETQYF. CDR3 nucleotide sequence: TGTGCCAGCAGCCTAGGGACTAGCGGCCAGTACGAGACCCAGTACTTC.